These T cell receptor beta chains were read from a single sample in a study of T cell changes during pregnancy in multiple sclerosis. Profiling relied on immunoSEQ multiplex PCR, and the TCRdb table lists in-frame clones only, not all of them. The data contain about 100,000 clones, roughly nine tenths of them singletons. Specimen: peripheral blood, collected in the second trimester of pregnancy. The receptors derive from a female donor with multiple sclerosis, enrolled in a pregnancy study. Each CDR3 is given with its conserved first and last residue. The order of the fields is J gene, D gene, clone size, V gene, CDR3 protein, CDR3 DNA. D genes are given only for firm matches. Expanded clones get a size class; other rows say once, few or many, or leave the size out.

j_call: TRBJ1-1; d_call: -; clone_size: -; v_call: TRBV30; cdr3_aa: CACNPGLQNTEAFF; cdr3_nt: TGTGCCTGTAACCCGGGACTCCAGAACACTGAAGCTTTCTTT
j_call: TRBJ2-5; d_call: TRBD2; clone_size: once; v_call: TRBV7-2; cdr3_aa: CASNPESGEETQYF; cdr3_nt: TGTGCCAGCAACCCAGAAAGCGGGGAAGAGACCCAGTACTTC
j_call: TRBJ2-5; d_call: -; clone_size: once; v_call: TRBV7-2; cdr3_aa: CASSLVRVAGGTETQYF; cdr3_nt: TGTGCCAGCAGCTTAGTCCGAGTCGCAGGGGGGACAGAGACCCAGTACTTC
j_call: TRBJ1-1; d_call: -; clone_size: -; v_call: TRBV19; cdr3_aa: CASSMWGSNTEAFF; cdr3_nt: TGTGCCAGTAGTATGTGGGGCAGCAACACTGAAGCTTTCTTT
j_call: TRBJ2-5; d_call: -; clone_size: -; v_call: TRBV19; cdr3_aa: CASSILLGAGETQYF; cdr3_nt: TGTGCCAGTAGTATCCTCCTAGGGGCAGGAGAGACCCAGTACTTC
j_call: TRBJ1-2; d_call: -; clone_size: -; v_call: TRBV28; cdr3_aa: CASSYRYGYTF; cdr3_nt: TGTGCCAGCAGTTACCGGTATGGCTACACCTTC
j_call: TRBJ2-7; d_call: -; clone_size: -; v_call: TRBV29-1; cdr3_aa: CSALTVIPYEQYF; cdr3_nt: TGCAGCGCCCTGACAGTGATTCCCTACGAGCAGTACTTC
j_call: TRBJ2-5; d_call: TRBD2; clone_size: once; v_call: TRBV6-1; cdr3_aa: CASSETSGKETQYF; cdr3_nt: TGTGCCAGCAGTGAAACTAGCGGGAAAGAGACCCAGTACTTC
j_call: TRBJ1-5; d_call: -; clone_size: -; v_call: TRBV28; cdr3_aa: CASSRSGGIGQPQHF; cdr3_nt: TGTGCCAGCAGCCGATCGGGGGGGATAGGTCAGCCCCAGCATTTT
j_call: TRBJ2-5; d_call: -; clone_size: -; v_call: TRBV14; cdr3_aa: CASSQVPRETQYF; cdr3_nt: TGTGCCAGCAGCCAAGTCCCGCGAGAGACCCAGTACTTC
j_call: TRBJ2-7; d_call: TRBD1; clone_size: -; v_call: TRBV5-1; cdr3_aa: CASSAKQGVEQYF; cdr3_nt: TGCGCCAGCAGCGCAAAACAGGGGGTCGAGCAGTACTTC
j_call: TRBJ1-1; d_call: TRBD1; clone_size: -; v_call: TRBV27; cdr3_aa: CASSFTEDRGNTEAFF; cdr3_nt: TGTGCCAGCAGTTTCACAGAGGACAGGGGGAACACTGAAGCTTTCTTT